These T cell receptor beta chains were read from a single sample in a study of blood T cell repertoires in COVID-19. Some clones are missing from TCRdb's copy, which holds only in-frame ones; the method was immunoSEQ multiplex PCR. Counted here are roughly 80,000 clones, nearly 85% occurring once; the ten biggest clones make up 25% to 35%. The specimen sequenced was peripheral blood. These receptors were taken from a woman over 75 with acute or convalescent COVID-19. Both conserved end residues are part of each CDR3. Fields, in order: D gene, clone size, V gene, J gene, CDR3 DNA, CDR3 protein. D genes are given only for firm matches. Rows give clone size only sometimes, using once, few, many, or a class for an expanded clone.

D: .; size: .; V: TRBV24-1; J: TRBJ1-1; DNA: TGTGCCACCAGTGATTGGCCAGGTCCCACTTCGAACACTGAAGCTTTCTTT; CDR3: CATSDWPGPTSNTEAFF
D: .; size: once; V: TRBV15; J: TRBJ1-5; DNA: TGTGCCACCAGCCGCGGGAGTTCGTACCAGCCCCAGCATTTT; CDR3: CATSRGSSYQPQHF
D: TRBD2; size: .; V: TRBV6-5; J: TRBJ2-7; DNA: TGTGCCAGCAGTTACTCAGGAGTAGCGGGAACCTACGAGCAGTACTTC; CDR3: CASSYSGVAGTYEQYF
D: .; size: once; V: TRBV6-5; J: TRBJ2-1; DNA: TGTGCCAGCAGTTATTCTAGCGAGTCCTCCTACAATGAGCAGTTCTTC; CDR3: CASSYSSESSYNEQFF
D: TRBD2; size: .; V: TRBV10-3; J: TRBJ2-5; DNA: TGTGCCATCAGTGAGGCTAAGGGGACTAGCCAATCAGAGACCCAGTACTTC; CDR3: CAISEAKGTSQSETQYF
D: TRBD2; size: .; V: TRBV6-8; J: TRBJ2-5; DNA: TGTGCCAGCAGTAGCGGGACTAGCGGGAAAATGGGAGAGACCCAGTACTTC; CDR3: CASSSGTSGKMGETQYF
D: .; size: .; V: TRBV7-2; J: TRBJ1-2; DNA: TGTGCCAGCAGCTTGCGGCAGGGAGGGGAATACACCTTC; CDR3: CASSLRQGGEYTF
D: TRBD1; size: .; V: TRBV5-4; J: TRBJ2-2; DNA: TGTGCCAGCAGTATGGACAGGAAGAACACCGGGGAGCTGTTTTTT; CDR3: CASSMDRKNTGELFF
D: TRBD2; size: .; V: TRBV5-1; J: TRBJ2-2; DNA: TGCGCCAGCAGCCCGGGAGGGGCCGCGGGCACCGGGGAGCTGTTTTTT; CDR3: CASSPGGAAGTGELFF
D: .; size: .; V: TRBV5-1; J: TRBJ2-3; DNA: TGCGCCAGCAGCTTGGGAGATACCACAGATACGCAGTATTTT; CDR3: CASSLGDTTDTQYF
D: TRBD2; size: .; V: TRBV7-6; J: TRBJ2-1; DNA: TGTGCCAGCAGCACCGGGACTAGCGGCTACAATGAGCAGTTCTTC; CDR3: CASSTGTSGYNEQFF
D: .; size: .; V: TRBV7-9; J: TRBJ2-7; DNA: TGTGCCAGCAGCTTAATAACAGGGACCCACGAGCAGTACTTC; CDR3: CASSLITGTHEQYF
D: TRBD1; size: .; V: TRBV20-1; J: TRBJ1-2; DNA: TGCAGTGCTAGTAGTGGGACAGGGGCCCCCTATGGCTACACCTTC; CDR3: CSASSGTGAPYGYTF
D: .; size: .; V: TRBV10-3; J: TRBJ1-6; DNA: TGTGCCATCAGTGAGACAGGTTTGAATAATTCACCCCTCCACTTT; CDR3: CAISETGLNNSPLHF
D: TRBD2; size: .; V: TRBV2; J: TRBJ2-5; DNA: TGTGCCAGCAGTGTTCCCAGCGGGAGAGGGGAGACCCAGTACTTC; CDR3: CASSVPSGRGETQYF
D: TRBD1; size: .; V: TRBV11-3; J: TRBJ1-1; DNA: TGTGCCAGCAGCTGGACAGGGGGCACTGGGAACACTGAAGCTTTCTTT; CDR3: CASSWTGGTGNTEAFF
D: TRBD2; size: .; V: TRBV24-1; J: TRBJ2-1; DNA: TGTGCCACCAGTGAAACACTAGCGGGAGGCTTCTACAATGAGCAGTTCTTC; CDR3: CATSETLAGGFYNEQFF
D: TRBD1; size: .; V: TRBV30; J: TRBJ1-2; DNA: TGTGCCTGGAGTCCGGACAGGCTTAACTATGGCTACACCTTC; CDR3: CAWSPDRLNYGYTF
D: .; size: once; V: TRBV21-1; J: TRBJ2-2; DNA: TGTGCCAGCAGCAGGAGGAGGGGGCGGTCCGCCGCAACCGGGGAGCTGTTTTTT; CDR3: CASSRRRGRSAATGELFF
D: .; size: .; V: TRBV24-1; J: TRBJ2-1; DNA: TGTGCCACCAGTGCCCGCGGAAAAACCTACAATGAGCAGTTCTTC; CDR3: CATSARGKTYNEQFF
D: TRBD2; size: .; V: TRBV27; J: TRBJ2-7; DNA: TGTGCCAGCAGACCGCTAGCGGGAGGGCCTTCCGAGCAGTACTTC; CDR3: CASRPLAGGPSEQYF
D: .; size: .; V: TRBV27; J: TRBJ2-7; DNA: TGTGCCAGCAGACGCTCGCCCTCAGGGCGAGCCTACGAGCAGTACTTC; CDR3: CASRRSPSGRAYEQYF
D: TRBD1; size: .; V: TRBV7-9; J: TRBJ1-2; DNA: TGTGCCAGCAGCATTCGACAGGGAAAAGGGCTCTATGGCTACACCTTC; CDR3: CASSIRQGKGLYGYTF
D: TRBD1; size: .; V: TRBV6-5; J: TRBJ2-5; DNA: TGTGCCAGCAGCGCCTGGACAGGGACACAAGAGACCCAGTACTTC; CDR3: CASSAWTGTQETQYF
D: TRBD2; size: .; V: TRBV6-1; J: TRBJ2-3; DNA: TGTGCCAGCAGTGCCGTTTTGAGTAGCGGGAGGGCTCGTGGAGATACGCAGTATTTT; CDR3: CASSAVLSSGRARGDTQYF
D: .; size: .; V: TRBV6-5; J: TRBJ2-5; DNA: TGTGCCAGCTCCGAAATCGGGGGACCTATGGAGACCCAGTACTTC; CDR3: CASSEIGGPMETQYF
D: .; size: .; V: TRBV7-2; J: TRBJ2-2; DNA: TGTGCCAGCAGCCTAGCGTCCGTAACCGGGGAGCTGTTTTTT; CDR3: CASSLASVTGELFF
D: TRBD2; size: .; V: TRBV30; J: TRBJ2-7; DNA: TGTGCCTGGACCCCCTGGACTAGCGGTTCCTACGAGCAGTACTTC; CDR3: CAWTPWTSGSYEQYF
D: .; size: .; V: TRBV5-6; J: TRBJ2-7; DNA: TGTGCCAGCAGCTACGGGAACTCTTACTACGAGCAGTACTTC; CDR3: CASSYGNSYYEQYF
D: TRBD1; size: few; V: TRBV4-1; J: TRBJ2-7; DNA: TGCGCCAGCAGCCAAGGAGTAGGGACAGGGTCTGACGAGCAGTACTTC; CDR3: CASSQGVGTGSDEQYF
D: TRBD1; size: .; V: TRBV5-1; J: TRBJ2-7; DNA: TGCGCCAGCAGCCACGACAGGGCCCTTCCCGAGCAGTACTTC; CDR3: CASSHDRALPEQYF
D: .; size: .; V: TRBV24-1; J: TRBJ1-4; DNA: TGTGCCACCGGGGACTGGACTAATGAAAAACTGTTTTTT; CDR3: CATGDWTNEKLFF
D: .; size: .; V: TRBV7-9; J: TRBJ1-4; DNA: TGTGCCAGCAGCTTAGGCGATGTCTTCCGGGATAAACTGTTTTTT; CDR3: CASSLGDVFRDKLFF
D: TRBD1; size: .; V: TRBV28; J: TRBJ2-7; DNA: TGTGCCAGCAGTATACAGGGGGACCTCGTTTGGGAGCAGTACTTC; CDR3: CASSIQGDLVWEQYF
D: TRBD1; size: .; V: TRBV30; J: TRBJ1-2; DNA: TGTGCCACGCAGGGGGCCAGGGGTTTGGGCAACTATGGCTACACCTTC; CDR3: CATQGARGLGNYGYTF
D: .; size: once; V: TRBV5-1; J: TRBJ2-1; DNA: TGCGCCAGCAGTCGAGGGGATAGCGGACCATACAATGAGCAGTTCTTC; CDR3: CASSRGDSGPYNEQFF